The 31 T cell receptor beta chains below were found in one sample sequenced in a study of cytomegalovirus exposure and HLA in healthy donors. PCR was performed using 60 Vbeta and 13 Jbeta primers. TCRdb's table, derived via immunoSEQ multiplex PCR, lists solely in-frame clones and lacks some. The sample lists about 190,000 clones, over 75% seen once, with about 1.8% in the top ten. The sequenced sample was PBMCs. The receptor source for this set is a man aged 18-30 years in good health and CMV-seronegative.

V is TRBV5-8 and J is TRBJ1-1, with 7 bases matching TRBD1. Unmatched junction bases numbered 7, after V lost 4 bases and J lost 10 bases. This CDR3 has 12 amino acids. Looked up from germline, CDR1 is SGHTS and CDR2 is YDEGEE. CDR3 region: CASSLRQGRAFF. The CDR3 DNA reads as TGTGCCAGCAGCCTCAGACAGGGACGAGCTTTCTTT.

The chain combines TRBV9 with TRBJ2-1, with D perhaps TRBD1 (6 bases). Germline-derived CDR1 and CDR2 are SGDLS and YYNGEE. The CDR3 consists of 14 residues. The germline V and J ends were trimmed by 0 bases and 7 bases, with 11 bases remaining between them. The CDR3 DNA reads TGTGCCAGCAGCGTAGAGAGTAGGGGGAATGAGCAGTTCTTC. Protein product: CASSVESRGNEQFF. Using reference TRBV9 and TRBJ2-1 for the parts outside the CDR3, the full variable domain is DSGVTQTPKHLITATGQRVTLRCSPRSGDLSVYWYQQSLDQGLQFLIQYYNGEERAKGNILERFSAQQFPDLHSELNLSSLELGDSALYFCASSVESRGNEQFFGPGTRLTVL.

This clone appeared a few times. V and J are TRBV5-6 and TRBJ2-7; TRBD2 matches 9 bases. V dropped 1 base and J dropped 3; count of bases not matched to a gene: 14. CDR3 length equals 18 residues. Looked up from germline, CDR1 is SGHDT and CDR2 is YYEEEE. Written as DNA, the CDR3 is TGTGCCAGCAGCTTGCCGGTGATACAGCGGGAGGCCAACTACGAGCAGTACTTC. Amino acids: CASSLPVIQREANYEQYF.

The gene calls are TRBV6-5 and TRBJ2-7; 7 nucleotides agree with TRBD1. V shed 6 bases, J shed 2 bases, and the junction held 7 bases outside the gene matches. Germline V CDR1 and CDR2: MNHEY, SVGAGI. This CDR3 is 14 amino acids long. DNA for the CDR3: TGTGCCAGCAGAGGAAGGGGGCGCACCTACGAGCAGTACTTC. This encodes CASRGRGRTYEQYF.

The rearrangement uses TRBV28 and TRBJ2-5; D perhaps matches TRBD1 (6 bases). The germline V gene has CDR1 MDHEN and CDR2 SYDVKM. Between the trimmed V and J ends, which lost 6 bases and 5 bases, there was a span of 16 bases. CDR3 length equals 14 residues. CDR3 protein: CASRPTTGRETQYF. CDR3 DNA: TGTGCCAGCAGACCTACGACAGGCCGGGAGACCCAGTACTTC.

The V and J genes are TRBV28 and TRBJ1-2; a weak D match, TRBD1 (5 bases). V lost 7 bases to trimming and J lost 4 bases, with 10 bases between them. Germline CDR1 reads MDHEN; CDR2 reads SYDVKM. This CDR3 spans 12 amino acids. CDR3 sequence reads: CASTQGTYGYTF. Written as DNA, the CDR3 is TGTGCCAGCACCCAGGGAACCTATGGCTACACCTTC.

The chain uses TRBV7-6 and TRBJ2-3; 9 positions agree with TRBD2. The germline V gene encodes CDR1 SGHVS and CDR2 FNYEAQ. Trimming took 1 base from V and 4 from J; bases not matched to a gene: 9. The CDR3 is 17 amino acids. The CDR3 loop is CASSLGSSGAYADTQYF. In DNA, the CDR3 is TGTGCCAGCAGCTTAGGGTCTAGCGGGGCGTATGCAGATACGCAGTATTTT.

The chain uses TRBV7-2 and TRBJ2-3, with 8 bases matching TRBD2. J lost 1 base, V lost 5 bases, and 8 bases had no gene match. Germline-derived CDR1 and CDR2 are SGHTA and FQGNSA. The CDR3 is 16 amino acids. The CDR3 here is CASSPWRGARTDTQYF. CDR3 DNA: TGTGCCAGCAGCCCCTGGCGGGGGGCTCGCACAGATACGCAGTATTTT.

In the case of this clone: The same CDR3 can be traced to other DNA sequences in this sample. The genes are TRBV9 and TRBJ2-1; D gene uncertain. CDR3 size: 15 residues. CDR1 and CDR2 (germline): SGDLS, YYNGEE. V was shortened by 0 bases and J by 1 base, with 8 bases between the two germline ends. The chain's CDR3 is CASSVVGGSYNEQFF. Written as DNA, the CDR3 is TGTGCCAGCAGCGTAGTTGGCGGATCCTACAATGAGCAGTTCTTC.

With respect to this clone: Sequence at one end of the junction differs from germline and may be a read error. Additional DNA sequences in this sample encode the identical CDR3. V usage is TRBV11-2 and J usage is TRBJ2-5; D gene unclear. Germline lookup yields CDR1 SGHAT and CDR2 FQNNGV. CDR3 length: 14 amino acids. The CDR3 is CASSFFSYQETQYF. CDR3 nucleotides: TGTGCCAGCAGCTTTTTCTCTTACCAAGAGACTCAGTACTTC.

Note on this clone: At one end the junction does not follow the germline gene, possibly because of a read error. The chain uses TRBV28 and TRBJ1-2; no firm D call. There are 12 residues in the CDR3. The germline CDR1 and CDR2 sequences are MDHEN and SYDVKM. The CDR3 DNA is TGTGCCAGCAGGCCCCCAACCGAGCCCCCGGCCTTC. Its translation: CASRPPTEPPAF.

The rearrangement uses TRBV5-1 and TRBJ2-3, with 9 positions matching TRBD1. The CDR3 has 14 amino acids. The trim removed 8 bases at V and 1 base at J, leaving 5 bases unmatched. CDR1 and CDR2 from the germline V gene are SGHRS and YFSETQ. CDR3 protein: CASKQGAGTDTQYF. The CDR3 nucleotides read TGCGCCAGTAAACAGGGGGCAGGCACAGATACGCAGTATTTT.

V and J are TRBV2 and TRBJ2-5; 9 nucleotides agree with TRBD1. Losses at the gene ends were 5 bases for V and 5 bases for J; bases not matched to a gene: 9. Germline assignment: CDR1 SNHLY and CDR2 FYNNEI. This CDR3 has 15 amino acids. For the CDR3, the DNA is TGTGCCAGCAGTCTCCGGGACAGGGAGGTTGAGACCCAGTACTTC. Amino acid sequence: CASSLRDREVETQYF. The full variable domain, its missing parts supplied by reference TRBV2 and TRBJ2-5, is EPEVTQTPSHQVTQMGQEVILRCVPISNHLYFYWYRQILGQKVEFLVSFYNNEISEKSEIFDDQFSVERPDGSNFTLKIRSTKLEDSAMYFCASSLRDREVETQYFGPGTRLLVL.

The V call is TRBV5-5, the J call TRBJ1-3; D not resolved. Per germline, CDR1 SGHKS and CDR2 YYEKEE (reference sequence). This CDR3 comprises 14 residues. Trimming stripped 4 bases from V and 4 bases from J, with 12 bases between. The CDR3 coding sequence is TGTGCCAGCAGCGAAGTCAGTTCAGGAAACACCATATATTTT. Translation: CASSEVSSGNTIYF.

The chain couples TRBV28 to TRBJ2-7, with 9 positions matching TRBD2. The V gene end was trimmed by 3 bases and the J gene end by 6 bases; junction bases not matched to a gene: 3. Per the germline V gene, CDR1 is MDHEN and CDR2 is SYDVKM. The CDR3 sequence is 13 residues long. CDR3 nucleotides: TGTGCCAGCAGTTTCGTAGCGGGAGTCGAGCAGTACTTC. It yields the protein CASSFVAGVEQYF.

J is TRBJ2-2 and V is TRBV5-1; 7 bases are shared with TRBD2. V shed 4 bases, J shed 6 bases, and the junction held 6 bases outside the gene matches. CDR1 SGHRS and CDR2 YFSETQ come from the germline V gene. CDR3 length: 14 amino acids. The CDR3 DNA reads TGCGCCAGCAGCATTCCGAGCGGGGCCGGGGAGCTGTTTTTT. As protein: CASSIPSGAGELFF.

The chain has TRBV25-1 and TRBJ2-5; D may be TRBD1 (6 bases). The V gene lost 1 base and the J gene lost 0 bases, with 9 bases spanning the gap. CDR1 is MGHDK and CDR2 is SYGVNS in the germline V gene. The length of the CDR3 is 15 residues. The CDR3 DNA reads as TGTGCCAGCAGTGAATTAGACAGGTACCAAGAGACCCAGTACTTC. Protein sequence: CASSELDRYQETQYF.

This rearrangement joins TRBV5-6 to TRBJ2-3; D is unresolved. The germline V gene has CDR1 SGHDT and CDR2 YYEEEE. Trimming stripped 4 bases from V and 5 bases from J, with 17 bases between. The CDR3 covers 15 residues. CDR3 DNA sequence: TGTGCCAGCAGCCCCTTAGTTTTGGGCCTAGATACGCAGTATTTT. Translation gives CASSPLVLGLDTQYF.

The chain has TRBV4-2 and TRBJ1-2; D is perhaps TRBD1 (6 bases). The CDR3 is 15 amino acids. Germline lookup yields CDR1 LGHNA and CDR2 YNFKEQ. V lost 0 bases and J 6 bases, leaving 14 bases between the germline ends. CDR3 sequence: CASSQDYDRMDGYTF. The CDR3 bases are TGTGCCAGCAGCCAAGATTACGACAGGATGGATGGCTACACCTTC.

The gene calls are TRBV19 and TRBJ2-5, with TRBD2 as a possible D gene (6 bases). V dropped 1 base and J dropped 0 bases, with 12 bases sitting between them. CDR1 and CDR2 from the germline V gene are LNHDA and SQIVND (reference sequence). The CDR3 totals 16 residues. CDR3 amino acids: CASSIGVGDYQETQYF. As DNA, the CDR3 is TGTGCCAGTAGTATAGGGGTAGGGGACTACCAAGAGACCCAGTACTTC.

The V gene is TRBV19, the J gene TRBJ2-1, with D perhaps matching TRBD1 (5 bases). Germline V CDR1 and CDR2: LNHDA, SQIVND (reference sequence). The CDR3 runs 16 residues. Trimming shortened V by 9 bases and J by 1 base, and 19 bases separated the two germline ends. The CDR3 is CASRTSSQPSYNEQFF. For the CDR3, the DNA is TGTGCCAGCCGGACATCCAGTCAACCATCCTACAATGAGCAGTTCTTC. Variable domain in full (rest from reference TRBV19 and TRBJ2-1): DGGITQSPKYLFRKEGQNVTLSCEQNLNHDAMYWYRQDPGQGLRLIYYSQIVNDFQKGDIAEGYSVSREKKESFPLTVTSAQKNPTAFYLCASRTSSQPSYNEQFFGPGTRLTVL.

V gene TRBV5-6 combines with J gene TRBJ2-1; 10 positions agree with TRBD2. Germline trimming cut 0 bases from V and 3 bases from J; bases unmatched to any gene: 6. CDR1 is SGHDT and CDR2 is YYEEEE in the germline V gene. The CDR3 spans 17 residues. CDR3 in DNA: TGTGCCAGCAGCTTGGTTAGTAGCGGGAGGATCTACAATGAGCAGTTCTTC. This sequence encodes CASSLVSSGRIYNEQFF.

This clone was seen once. The V and J genes are TRBV18 and TRBJ2-7; maybe TRBD2 (5 bases). The germline V gene encodes CDR1 KGHSH and CDR2 LQKENI. V lost 4 bases, J lost 4 bases, and 17 bases lay in between. The CDR3 extends over 15 amino acids. The CDR3 here is CASSLGAKRYYEQYF. The DNA of the CDR3 is TGTGCCAGCTCACTCGGAGCCAAGCGGTATTACGAGCAGTACTTC.

The rearrangement joins TRBV7-9 to TRBJ2-7; TRBD2 matches 9 bases. Germline CDR1 reads SEHNR; CDR2 reads FQNEAQ (reference sequence). Trimming cost V 5 bases and J 4 bases; bases outside gene matches: 3. CDR3 length: 13 residues. The CDR3 protein is CASSQTSGYEQYF. For the CDR3, the DNA is TGTGCCAGCAGCCAGACTAGCGGATACGAGCAGTACTTC.

The chain employs TRBV5-4 and TRBJ2-7; tentatively, D is TRBD2 (5 bases). The V end was cut by 5 bases, the J end by 6 bases, with 18 bases between. CDR1 is SGHNT and CDR2 is YYREEE in the germline V gene (reference sequence). The length of the CDR3 is 14 residues. The CDR3 region is CASSDESGMLEQYF. The CDR3 coding sequence is TGTGCCAGCAGTGACGAGTCGGGAATGCTCGAGCAGTACTTC.

V usage is TRBV4-3 and J usage is TRBJ1-3; 9 bases fit TRBD1. Per the germline V gene, CDR1 is LGHNA and CDR2 is YSLEER. This CDR3 contains 15 residues. Germline trimming cut 3 bases from V and 8 bases from J; bases unmatched to any gene: 8. CDR3 nucleotide sequence: TGCGCCAGCAGCCAGTGGACAGGGGTAAAAGACACCATATATTTT. Encoded protein: CASSQWTGVKDTIYF.

In nucleotides, the CDR3 is TGTGCCAGCAGTTCCCCCAGGGGTAGTGGGGATTCACCCCTCCACTTT. This sequence encodes CASSSPRGSGDSPLHF. The V and J genes are TRBV6-5 and TRBJ1-6, with D tentatively TRBD1 (6 bases). This CDR3 has 16 residues. The ends were cut back, 4 bases at V and 8 bases at J, with 18 bases in the middle. CDR1 and CDR2 from the germline V gene are MNHEY and SVGAGI.

The chain joins TRBV7-2 to TRBJ2-3; 10 nucleotides match TRBD2. The CDR3 consists of 17 residues. With 5 bases clipped from V and 10 bases from J, the junction kept 18 bases outside the gene matches. Germline V gene data show CDR1 as SGHTA and CDR2 as FQGNSA. The CDR3 DNA is TGTGCCAGCAGCCCATACTCAGCGGGAGGGGGGCGAGGGTCGCAGTATTTT. This gives the protein CASSPYSAGGGRGSQYF.

The CDR3: CASSLGDSSGNTIYF. CDR3 nucleotide sequence: TGTGCCAGCAGCTTGGGGGACAGCTCTGGAAACACCATATATTTT. This sequence joins TRBV5-4 and TRBJ1-3; 7 bases agree with TRBD1. CDR3 length: 15 amino acids. Germline V lookup: CDR1 SGHNT, CDR2 YYREEE (reference sequence). Germline trimming cut 0 bases from V and 0 bases from J; bases unmatched to any gene: 0.

This sequence joins TRBV5-4 and TRBJ1-5; D remains ambiguous. In germline, CDR1 is SGHNT, CDR2 YYREEE (reference sequence). The CDR3 covers 11 residues. The CDR3 protein is CGYKAGQPQHF. CDR3 coding DNA: TGTGGATACAAAGCAGGTCAGCCCCAGCATTTT.

The chain carries TRBV29-1 and TRBJ2-1, with no clear D. The CDR3 contains 14 residues. Trimming took off 4 bases at V and 0 bases at J, with 10 bases between the two ends. The germline V gene has CDR1 SQVTM and CDR2 ANQGSEA. CDR3 protein: CSVGEASSYNEQFF. CDR3 nucleotides: TGCAGCGTTGGCGAGGCTAGCTCCTACAATGAGCAGTTCTTC.